This T cell receptor (beta chain) is drawn from a study of OX40 agonist ivuxolimab in advanced cancers. At the level of the study: Patients were infused with ivuxolimab every 2 weeks at 0.01 to 10 mg/kg. Averaging approximately 60 years in age, with a range of roughly 23 to 80, the cohort was about 85% male. Prior anti-PD-1, anti-PD-L1 or anti-CTLA-4 therapy was allowed; 40% had some.

Trimming took 6 bases from V and 3 from J; bases not matched to a gene: 4. The CDR3 contains 13 residues. The germline CDR1 and CDR2 sequences are MNHNY and SVGAGI (reference sequence). As concerns this clone: The antigen remains undetermined.

Here immunoSEQ multiplex PCR was the method, and the copy in TCRdb shows in-frame clones only, minus some. The sample holds around 150,000 clones; about 93% are singletons and the top ten take roughly 1%. Study results and limitations: CD8+ T cells were the subset that, on average, had more expanded clones than CD4+.

This chain connects TRBV6-6 to TRBJ2-7; 8 bases agree with TRBD1. The sequence came from an adult with an advanced solid tumor such as melanoma, head and neck, liver or kidney cancer. This sample comprised CD4+ or CD8+ T cells sorted from blood, obtained in a trial of the OX40 agonist ivuxolimab. CDR3 nucleotide sequence: TGTGCCAGCAGACCGACAGGGGTCTACGAGCAGTACTTC. As protein: CASRPTGVYEQYF.